This TCR beta chain is drawn from a study of tumor and adjacent non-tumor tissue in lung cancer. Background on the study: On average, productive TCRbeta reads reached around 4 million per sample.

To note about this clonotype: The antigen is undetermined. A read error may explain this, as a much larger clone is one base away.

Study-level findings and limits: Compared with tumor, normal lung showed significantly lower TCR diversity. Normal lung showed higher cumulative top 100 clone frequency than tumor.

The germline CDR1 and CDR2 sequences are MNHEY and SVGEGT. The CDR3 has 17 residues. This sample's RNA came from whole unsorted tissue. Newly diagnosed lung cancer patients had thoracic surgery in China, August–late 2014, without prior chemotherapy. TCRbeta libraries were built with three rounds of nested PCR, modified from ARM-PCR. TCRdb re-derived calls from the multiplex PCR reads in MiXCR, one entry per CDR3 protein. The sample carries roughly 120,000 distinct CDR3 sequences, roughly 80% recorded once. This clonotype was sampled from a woman aged 60-75 years with non-small cell lung cancer. The chain couples TRBV6-2 or TRBV6-3 to TRBJ2-3; 8 positions match TRBD2. Sequencing used lung tumor tissue. DNA for the CDR3: TGTGCCAGCAGACACACGGGACGGGGGGGCCGCACGGATACGCGGTATTTT. Encoded protein: CASRHTGRGGRTDTRYF.